The 12 T cell receptor beta chains below all came from one sample that was sequenced in a study of T cell responses to AZD1222 COVID-19 vaccine. Some clones are missing from TCRdb's copy, which holds only in-frame ones; the method was immunoSEQ multiplex PCR. The sample consists of 180,000 or so clones, about 90% of them appearing once. This specimen was peripheral blood, taken 28 days after the second AZD1222 dose. The receptors originated from an adult who received the AZD1222 COVID-19 vaccine.

This chain joins TRBV7-2 and TRBJ1-5, with D perhaps matching TRBD1 (5 bases). This CDR3 comprises 13 residues. Germline CDR1 and CDR2: SGHTA and FQGNSA. V gave up 5 bases and J gave up 6 bases, with 11 bases separating them. The CDR3 region has the DNA TGTGCCAGCAGCCTTGACAGTGGTCAGCCCCAGCATTTT. Its translation is CASSLDSGQPQHF.

J is TRBJ2-1 and V is TRBV5-1; 11 bases line up with TRBD2. CDR3 length: 14 amino acids. Looked up from germline, CDR1 is SGHRS and CDR2 is YFSETQ. The ends lost 3 bases at V and 9 bases at J; junction bases unmatched: 5. CDR3 region: CASSYTSGSAEQFF. The DNA for the CDR3 is TGCGCCAGCAGCTACACTAGCGGGAGTGCTGAGCAGTTCTTC.

The CDR3 DNA sequence: TGTGCCAGCAGCAAATCAGGGGAGAACACTGAAGCTTTCTTT. It codes for CASSKSGENTEAFF. The J gene is TRBJ1-1, the V gene TRBV7-3; a weak D match, TRBD1 (6 bases). Germline-derived CDR1 and CDR2 are SGHTA and FQGTGA. V lost 5 bases to trimming and J lost 1 base, with 11 bases between them. The CDR3 consists of 14 residues.

The chain uses TRBV27 and TRBJ2-5, with 7 nucleotides matching TRBD1. The J segment lost 0 bases and the V segment lost 6 bases, leaving 7 bases of the junction unmatched. There are 15 residues in the CDR3. Germline CDR1 MNHEY, CDR2 SMNVEV (reference sequence). CDR3 nucleotide sequence: TGTGCCAGCAGCCCATACAGGGGAAACCAAGAGACCCAGTACTTC. Translation gives CASSPYRGNQETQYF.

The chain is built from TRBV5-1 and TRBJ1-1; 8 nucleotides align to TRBD1. The CDR3 contains 14 residues. CDR1 is SGHRS, CDR2 YFSETQ, per germline. V shed 3 bases, J shed 3 bases, and the junction held 4 bases outside the gene matches. CDR3 loop: CASSWETGDTEAFF. The DNA of the CDR3 is TGCGCCAGCAGCTGGGAGACAGGGGACACTGAAGCTTTCTTT.

This sequence joins TRBV6-2 or TRBV6-3 and TRBJ2-7; D is undetermined. Germline lookup yields CDR1 MNHEY and CDR2 SVGEGT. V lost 5 bases and J 1 base, leaving 6 bases between the germline ends. This CDR3 contains 12 residues. The CDR3 nucleotides read TGTGCCAGCAGTCACCAGTCCTACGAGCAGTACTTC. Its translation is CASSHQSYEQYF.

A single count supports this clone. V usage is TRBV27 and J usage is TRBJ1-3, with 7 positions matching TRBD1. The J segment lost 7 bases and the V segment lost 5 bases, leaving 11 bases of the junction unmatched. The CDR3 consists of 15 residues. Looked up from germline, CDR1 is MNHEY and CDR2 is SMNVEV (reference sequence). CDR3 in DNA: TGTGCCAGCAGTCCCTTGAACAGGGGCACGAACACCATATATTTT. Translated: CASSPLNRGTNTIYF.

The rearrangement uses TRBV11-2 and TRBJ2-2; the D call may be TRBD1 or TRBD2 (6 bases each). Germline V gives CDR1 SGHAT, CDR2 FQNNGV. The CDR3 has 19 amino acids. V lost 0 bases to trimming and J lost 1 base, with 18 bases between them. Written as DNA, the CDR3 is TGTGCCAGCAGCTTAGATCGGGGGTTCCTGGGACAGAACACCGGGGAGCTGTTTTTT. It yields the protein CASSLDRGFLGQNTGELFF.

The chain's CDR3 is CAWKSYPGELFF. Here the CDR3 DNA reads TGTGCCTGGAAGTCTTATCCCGGGGAGCTGTTTTTT. The chain links TRBV30 to TRBJ2-2, with no clear D. V was cut by 4 bases and J by 6 bases, with 9 bases left in between. CDR3 size: 12 residues. Germline CDR1 reads GTSNPN; CDR2 reads SVGIG (reference sequence).

The chain employs TRBV28 and TRBJ2-7; 8 bases match TRBD2. Trimming removed 7 bases from V and 4 bases from J; junction bases left unmatched: 9. There are 14 residues in the CDR3. In germline, CDR1 is MDHEN, CDR2 SYDVKM. The CDR3 is CASTAGGTGYEQYF. The CDR3 nucleotides read TGTGCCAGCACCGCGGGAGGCACGGGTTACGAGCAGTACTTC.

This chain links TRBV5-1 with TRBJ2-2, with 7 bases aligning to TRBD1. This CDR3 contains 16 residues. Losses at the gene ends were 4 bases for V and 0 bases for J; bases not matched to a gene: 6. Germline lookup yields CDR1 SGHRS and CDR2 YFSETQ. The CDR3 loop is CASSPTGTANTGELFF. In DNA, the CDR3 is TGCGCCAGCAGCCCTACCGGGACAGCGAACACCGGGGAGCTGTTTTTT.

This rearrangement joins TRBV28 to TRBJ1-2; the D is unclear. Trimming took 6 bases from V and 4 from J, leaving 15 bases between them. Per germline, CDR1 MDHEN and CDR2 SYDVKM. This CDR3 is built from 14 residues. The CDR3 sequence: CASRPHSKLYGYTF. CDR3 coding DNA: TGTGCCAGCAGGCCCCACTCTAAGCTCTATGGCTACACCTTC.